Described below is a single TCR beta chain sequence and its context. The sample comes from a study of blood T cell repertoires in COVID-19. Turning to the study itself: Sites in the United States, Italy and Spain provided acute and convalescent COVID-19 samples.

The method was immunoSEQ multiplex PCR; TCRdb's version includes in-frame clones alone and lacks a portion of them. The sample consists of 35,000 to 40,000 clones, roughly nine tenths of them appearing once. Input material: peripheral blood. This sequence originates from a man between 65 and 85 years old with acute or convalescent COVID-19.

CDR3 amino acids: CASSLGPTSGNTDTQYF. In nucleotides, the CDR3 is TGTGCCAGCAGCTTGGGGCCTACTAGCGGGAACACAGATACGCAGTATTTT. The rearrangement links TRBV5-4 to TRBJ2-3, with 10 bases lining up with TRBD2. The germline CDR1 and CDR2 sequences are SGHNT and YYREEE (reference sequence). Trimming at V came to 0 bases and at J to 2 bases, leaving 6 bases not matched to a gene. The CDR3 runs to 17 residues.